This entry features one T cell receptor beta chain sequence. The antigen is unknown. Since all of the isolated RNA was reverse transcribed, expressed TCRB transcripts were what got sequenced. It was found that naive, central memory and regulatory T cell samples averaged approximately 3.6 million reads. Measured with immunoSEQ multiplex PCR; TCRdb has only the in-frame clones, and not every one. The sample lists about 700,000 clones; around 15% were seen once. Germline assignment: CDR1 SGDLS and CDR2 YYNGEE. This CDR3 comprises 17 residues. V lost 3 bases, J lost 2 bases, and 8 bases stayed unmatched. The data were obtained in a study of beta chain features in type 1 diabetes. Whole-study results and caveats: Moderate but significant shortening of TCRB CDR3s was recorded in all four CD4+ subsets from Type 1 diabetes patients.

The specimen sequenced was naive CD4+ T cells from blood. The TCR originated in a man younger than 35 with type 1 diabetes. The chain employs TRBV9 and TRBJ2-3, with 11 bases matching TRBD2. CDR3 amino acids: CASSEKGTSGHTDTQYF. The CDR3 nucleotides are TGTGCCAGCAGCGAGAAGGGGACTAGCGGACACACAGATACGCAGTATTTT.